The source of this T cell receptor (beta chain) is a study of early T cells in non-severe SARS-CoV-2 infection. Study-level background: From unsorted whole blood, bulk RNA was sequenced, and the chains remained unpaired. Notes on the study in general: Matching with VDJdb favored anti-spike CD8 responses (missing private and CD4 specificities).

Separate cDNA molecules each had unique molecular identifiers attached to them. TCRdb used MiXCR to reprocess the 5' RACE reads, holding one entry per CDR3 protein. The sample gives around 30,000 distinct CDR3 sequences, over 8.5% of which show up once; under 15% is in the top ten. This clonotype occurred many times. Its cognate antigen is unknown. There are 14 residues in the CDR3. V was cut by 4 bases and J by 6 bases, with 14 bases left in between. The germline V gene has CDR1 SNHLY and CDR2 FYNNEI. The sequence came from an adult who was a healthcare worker with PCR-confirmed SARS-CoV-2 infection or an uninfected control (not recorded which). The sequencing sample was made of whole blood. The chain has TRBV2 and TRBJ2-3; tentative D call: TRBD1 (6 bases). CDR3 in DNA: TGTGCCAGCAGTGTACAGGGCCCGGAGGATACGCAGTATTTT. It translates to CASSVQGPEDTQYF.